One sample yielded the 23 T cell receptor beta chains listed below, sequenced in a study of cytomegalovirus exposure and HLA in healthy donors. Amplification used 60 Vbeta primers and 13 Jbeta primers. Clones were read by immunoSEQ multiplex PCR, and TCRdb kept only the in-frame ones, dropping some. The data hold approximately 120,000 clones, with over 75% observed a single time. The sample comprised PBMCs. These receptors were collected from a middle-aged woman in good health and CMV-seropositive.

This sequence joins TRBV7-9 and TRBJ2-3; 11 bases agree with TRBD2. J gave up 4 bases and V 9 bases, and 3 bases lay outside the gene matches. The CDR3 runs 13 residues. Germline-derived CDR1 and CDR2 are SEHNR and FQNEAQ (reference sequence). CDR3 amino acids: CASGLAGSDTQYF. For the CDR3, the DNA is TGTGCCAGTGGACTAGCGGGTTCAGATACGCAGTATTTT.

The CDR3 sequence: CASSFQGARVEQYF. The CDR3 DNA reads as TGTGCCAGCAGTTTCCAGGGTGCCCGAGTGGAGCAGTACTTC. This rearrangement joins TRBV27 to TRBJ2-7, with D perhaps matching TRBD1 (5 bases). The CDR3 consists of 14 residues. CDR1 and CDR2 from the germline V gene are MNHEY and SMNVEV (reference sequence). V lost 3 bases, J lost 7 bases, and 16 bases lay in between.

The J gene is TRBJ1-2, the V gene TRBV2, with 7 bases matching TRBD1. The germline V gene has CDR1 SNHLY and CDR2 FYNNEI. The length of the CDR3 is 14 residues. The junction had 6 bases not matched to a gene; V was cut back by 4 bases and J by 4 bases. The CDR3 nucleotides read TGTGCCAGCAGTGCCGGGACAGAGATCTATGGCTACACCTTC. Its translation: CASSAGTEIYGYTF.

This chain uses TRBV19 with TRBJ1-1; D uncertain. This CDR3 has 12 amino acids. The ends were cut back, 3 bases at V and 8 bases at J, with 10 bases in the middle. Germline V lookup: CDR1 LNHDA, CDR2 SQIVND (reference sequence). The CDR3 DNA follows: TGTGCCAGTAGTATTACGGGAGGGGAAGCTTTCTTT. It translates to CASSITGGEAFF.

This clone was picked up one time. V usage is TRBV5-4 and J usage is TRBJ2-7; D uncertain. The CDR3 covers 15 residues. Trimming left V 3 bases short and J 3 bases short, with 16 bases between. Germline V gene sequence: CDR1 SGHNT, CDR2 YYREEE (reference sequence). The DNA for the CDR3 is TGTGCCAGCAGCTCGAGCGTAGATGTACGCTACGAGCAGTACTTC. It yields the protein CASSSSVDVRYEQYF.

The chain uses TRBV5-1 and TRBJ2-3; D possibly corresponds to TRBD2 (5 bases). Per germline, CDR1 SGHRS and CDR2 YFSETQ. With 7 bases removed from V and 3 bases from J, the gap between germline ends came to 9 bases. The CDR3 is 12 amino acids. The CDR3 loop is CASLSGTDTQYF. CDR3 nucleotide sequence: TGCGCCAGCCTCTCGGGGACAGATACGCAGTATTTT.

This chain links TRBV29-1 with TRBJ2-2; 8 nucleotides line up with TRBD2. The CDR3 sequence is 13 residues long. In germline, CDR1 is SQVTM, CDR2 ANQGSEA. J gave up 2 bases and V 7 bases, and 3 bases lay outside the gene matches. CDR3 DNA sequence: TGCAGCGCCTTAGCGGGAAACACCGGGGAGCTGTTTTTT. This codes for CSALAGNTGELFF.

Here the CDR3 DNA reads TGTGCCGCCACGAGAGGACAAGGCACAGATACGCAGTATTTT. It codes for CAATRGQGTDTQYF. The chain uses TRBV2 and TRBJ2-3, with a weak D call TRBD1 (5 bases). Germline V gives CDR1 SNHLY, CDR2 FYNNEI. V lost 11 bases, J lost 1 base, and 16 bases lay in between. The CDR3 has 14 amino acids.

The rearrangement links TRBV7-2 to TRBJ2-3, with TRBD2 identical over 8 bases. J was trimmed by 4 bases and V by 5 bases; bases with no gene match: 5. CDR3 length: 14 residues. Germline V lookup: CDR1 SGHTA, CDR2 FQGNSA. The CDR3 spells CASSPGGRPDTQYF. The CDR3 coding sequence is TGTGCCAGCAGCCCAGGCGGGAGGCCAGATACGCAGTATTTT.

This chain uses TRBV6-1 with TRBJ1-1, with D unresolved. Per germline, CDR1 MNHNS and CDR2 SASEGT. V lost 4 bases to trimming and J lost 6 bases, with 15 bases between them. This CDR3 is built from 14 residues. DNA of the CDR3: TGTGCCAGCAGTGCCAGCGGCGGAGTGCCTGAAGCTTTCTTT. Protein product: CASSASGGVPEAFF.

The chain carries TRBV28 and TRBJ2-7; 7 nucleotides match TRBD2. This CDR3 has 15 residues. V gave up 6 bases and J gave up 1 base; unmatched junction bases: 9. Germline CDR1 is MDHEN and CDR2 is SYDVKM. The CDR3 reads CASRGPSAGSYEQYF. For the CDR3, the DNA is TGTGCCAGCAGGGGACCCTCAGCGGGGTCCTACGAGCAGTACTTC.

Only one count was recorded for this clone. The rearrangement links TRBV28 to TRBJ1-5, with TRBD1 identical over 10 bases. Germline-derived CDR1 and CDR2 are MDHEN and SYDVKM. This CDR3 is 15 amino acids long. Unmatched junction bases numbered 7, after V lost 7 bases and J lost 4 bases. The CDR3 coding sequence is TGTGCCAGCACTGACAGGGGGCAGGGGAATCAGCCCCAGCATTTT. Encoded protein: CASTDRGQGNQPQHF.

In this sample, this clone turned up once. The V and J genes are TRBV5-1 and TRBJ1-4; 10 bases agree with TRBD1. Per the germline V gene, CDR1 is SGHRS and CDR2 is YFSETQ. Trimming took 0 bases from V and 6 from J; bases not matched to a gene: 2. The CDR3 contains 15 residues. CDR3 bases: TGCGCCAGCAGCTTGGAGGGGACAGGGGATGAAAAACTGTTTTTT. It translates to CASSLEGTGDEKLFF.

The genes are TRBV6-5 and TRBJ2-2; D not certain. V shed 0 bases and J shed 6 bases, with 11 bases lying between them. The CDR3 consists of 15 residues. CDR1 is MNHEY, CDR2 SVGAGI, per germline. CDR3 DNA: TGTGCCAGCAGTTACTCGGCAGATCTGTCCGGGGAGCTGTTTTTT. This sequence encodes CASSYSADLSGELFF.

This clone was counted only a few times. The gene calls are TRBV27 and TRBJ2-1, with 9 bases fitting TRBD2. Looked up from germline, CDR1 is MNHEY and CDR2 is SMNVEV (reference sequence). There are 18 residues in the CDR3. Germline trimming cut 4 bases from V and 5 bases from J; bases unmatched to any gene: 15. CDR3 amino acids: CASSSLKISGRRDNEQFF. The CDR3 DNA reads as TGTGCCAGCAGTTCCTTGAAAATCAGCGGGAGGCGGGACAATGAGCAGTTCTTC.

This sequence joins TRBV11-2 and TRBJ1-1, with D unresolved. The CDR3 runs to 14 residues. Trimming shortened V by 6 bases and J by 1 base, and 12 bases separated the two germline ends. CDR1 is SGHAT, CDR2 FQNNGV, per germline. In nucleotides, the CDR3 is TGTGCCAGCAGATCCCCCACTTCGAACACTGAAGCTTTCTTT. Translating gives CASRSPTSNTEAFF.

This clone was counted many times. CDR3 bases: TGCGCCAGCAGCTTGGGCGGCGATCTCTACGAGCAGTACTTC. It yields the protein CASSLGGDLYEQYF. The chain carries TRBV5-1 and TRBJ2-7; no definite D call. The CDR3 is 14 amino acids. CDR1 SGHRS and CDR2 YFSETQ come from the germline V gene. Trimming left V 0 bases short and J 3 bases short, with 10 bases between.

The CDR3 coding sequence is TGTGCCAGCAGCCCCCAGGGACAGGGGTACGAGCAGTACTTC. Amino acids: CASSPQGQGYEQYF. The chain carries TRBV9 and TRBJ2-7, with 10 bases fitting TRBD1. Germline V gene sequence: CDR1 SGDLS, CDR2 YYNGEE. The CDR3 is 14 amino acids. The J segment lost 4 bases and the V segment lost 4 bases, leaving 5 bases of the junction unmatched.

In DNA, the CDR3 is TGTGCCAGCAGTTTAGCCGGGACAGGGCTCATCTATGGCTACACCTTC. This gives the protein CASSLAGTGLIYGYTF. V and J are TRBV27 and TRBJ1-2, with 9 bases aligning to TRBD1. The V and J ends lost 2 bases and 4 bases, in that order; junction bases with no gene match: 8. Germline V gives CDR1 MNHEY, CDR2 SMNVEV (reference sequence). The CDR3 contains 16 residues.

The chain carries TRBV7-9 and TRBJ1-2; 7 nucleotides align to TRBD1. There are 16 residues in the CDR3. V gave up 2 bases and J gave up 1 base; unmatched junction bases: 7. Per the germline V gene, CDR1 is SEHNR and CDR2 is FQNEAQ (reference sequence). The CDR3: CASSLLGTDINYGYTF. CDR3 bases: TGTGCCAGCAGCTTACTTGGGACAGACATTAACTATGGCTACACCTTC.

This rearrangement joins TRBV28 to TRBJ1-1; TRBD1 aligns across 11 bases. Germline CDR1 MDHEN, CDR2 SYDVKM. The CDR3 length is 16 residues. The junction had 9 bases not matched to a gene; V was cut back by 5 bases and J by 4 bases. CDR3 coding DNA: TGTGCCAGCAGTATCCTCCCGGGACAGGGGGGCACTGAAGCTTTCTTT. Encoded protein: CASSILPGQGGTEAFF.

V gene TRBV6-5 combines with J gene TRBJ2-2; D not resolved. The CDR3 extends over 16 amino acids. V gave up 4 bases and J gave up 1 base, with 13 bases separating them. Per the germline V gene, CDR1 is MNHEY and CDR2 is SVGAGI. DNA of the CDR3: TGTGCCAGCAGTTCCCCGACTGCTAAGAACACCGGGGAGCTGTTTTTT. Its translation: CASSSPTAKNTGELFF.

This clone showed up just a few times. J is TRBJ2-6 and V is TRBV5-6, with a tentative D call TRBD1 (6 bases). The V end was cut by 2 bases, the J end by 0 bases, with 12 bases between. CDR1 SGHDT and CDR2 YYEEEE come from the germline V gene. CDR3 length: 17 amino acids. This CDR3 reads CASSLQGPHSGANVLTF. The CDR3 nucleotides read TGTGCCAGCAGCTTACAGGGCCCCCACTCTGGGGCCAACGTCCTGACTTTC.